This TCR beta chain was captured in a study of T cell responses to AZD1222 COVID-19 vaccine. Overall study findings and caveats: At baseline, just five to seven AZD1222 recipients tested seropositive. Dominant at 160-218 and 743-854, vaccine-associated CD4 TCRs also spanned spike.

The germline V gene has CDR1 KGHSH and CDR2 LQKENI. This CDR3 has 12 amino acids. Trimming removed 3 bases from V and 13 bases from J; junction bases left unmatched: 8. Profiling relied on immunoSEQ multiplex PCR, and the TCRdb table lists in-frame clones only, not all of them. The sample carries 80,000 to 95,000 clones, around 90% recorded once. In the case of this clone: Its specificity is not known.

The sample here was peripheral blood, taken on day 0 of AZD1222 vaccination. V and J are TRBV18 and TRBJ1-2; TRBD1 agrees at 7 bases. This clonotype was obtained from an adult in good health. In DNA, the CDR3 is TGTGCCAGCTCACCGGCTTCGAGGGGGCCCACCTTC. Protein sequence: CASSPASRGPTF.